This T cell receptor beta chain was sequenced for a study of cytomegalovirus exposure and HLA in healthy donors. The primer mix had 60 Vbeta and 13 Jbeta primers. Sequencing used immunoSEQ multiplex PCR; TCRdb keeps in-frame clones, though not all of them. Of 80,000 to 90,000 clones listed, around four fifths were seen once; the top ten hold roughly 2.5%. For this clone: What it recognizes is unknown.

Study-level findings and limits: HLA restriction was apparent for most CMV-associated TCR beta chains in a later analysis. Reported performance of the classifier showed diagnosis of cytomegalovirus status with high specificity and sensitivity. The investigators catalogued 150 to 200 TCR beta chains as cytomegalovirus-associated.

This TCR derives from a man between 25 and 39 years old in good health and CMV-seronegative. Sequencing was done on a sample of PBMCs.

CDR3 coding DNA: TGTGCCAGCAGCCTGGACAGGGCCCATAATTCACCCCTCCACTTT. Encoded protein: CASSLDRAHNSPLHF. The genes are TRBV7-2 and TRBJ1-6, with 8 bases aligning to TRBD1. Germline CDR1 SGHTA, CDR2 FQGNSA. Germline trimming cut 5 bases from V and 5 bases from J; bases unmatched to any gene: 5. The CDR3 extends over 15 amino acids.